This T cell receptor beta chain was documented in a study of radiotherapy plus CTLA-4 blockade in lung cancer. Study context: For 15% to 20% of patients, objective responses occurred, and approximately 31% had disease control. Whole-study results and caveats: There was expansion of tumor-derived TCR clones in blood after radiotherapy plus ipilimumab. Response was reportedly best predicted by early blood T cell clone dynamics, with interferon-beta.

In chemo-refractory metastatic non-small-cell lung cancer, patients got ipilimumab CTLA-4 blockade together with focal radiation. Note on this clone: Its antigen is unknown.

Data came from immunoSEQ multiplex PCR; TCRdb stores just in-frame clones and leaves some out. The sample includes over 100,000 clones, 85% to 90% of them seen just once. The specimen was peripheral blood, collected from a patient treated with radiotherapy plus ipilimumab. The clonotype originates from a human donor with non-small cell lung cancer that progressed on radiotherapy plus ipilimumab.

The CDR3 spells CASSPTSARTDTQYF. CDR3 DNA: TGTGCCAGCAGCCCAACTAGCGCTCGCACAGATACGCAGTATTTT. The chain uses TRBV7-2 and TRBJ2-3; 7 nucleotides align to TRBD2. Germline assignment: CDR1 SGHTA and CDR2 FQGNSA. V was clipped by 5 bases and J by 1 base; unmatched bases: 6. This CDR3 region has 15 residues.